This TCR beta chain was captured by sequencing in a study of OX40 agonist ivuxolimab in advanced cancers. Using immunoSEQ multiplex PCR, the repertoire was profiled, and TCRdb retains in-frame clones only, with some absent. The table lists approximately 60,000 clones, roughly nine tenths of them singletons, with about 5% in the top ten. Trimming took 1 base from V and 0 from J; bases not matched to a gene: 8. There are 18 residues in the CDR3. From germline, CDR1 is GTSNPN and CDR2 SVGIG (reference sequence). Source: CD4+ or CD8+ T cells sorted from blood, taken in a trial of the OX40 agonist ivuxolimab. The rearrangement uses TRBV30 and TRBJ1-5, with 11 nucleotides matching TRBD1. The receptor's source is an adult with an advanced solid tumor such as melanoma, head and neck, liver or kidney cancer. The CDR3 reads CAWSAGFGQGASNQPQHF. The CDR3 DNA reads as TGTGCCTGGAGTGCCGGATTTGGACAGGGGGCTAGCAATCAGCCCCAGCATTTT.